The clone carrying this T cell receptor (beta chain) has just a few counts. What it binds is unknown. Isolation of PBMCs gave at least 6 million cells per sample. The data originate from a study of blood T cells in healthy people across ages. Study results and caveats: Researchers judged that diversity estimates from one million T cells fell short of true values.

The CDR3 is 12 amino acids. Germline V gives CDR1 SGHTA, CDR2 FQGTGA. PCR was performed a second time for roughly 7 to 11 cycles using a sample-barcoded 5' primer and a J-beta primer mix. Each cDNA was tagged by a template-switch adaptor containing 12 random nucleotides. TCRdb re-called the 5' RACE reads through MiXCR, storing one row per CDR3 protein. The sample consists of over 700,000 distinct CDR3 sequences, around 25% of them appearing once. The sample was also reused in another study, on T cells of mothers and their children.

The source is a boy aged 10-17 years in good health. The chain links TRBV7-3 to TRBJ2-5, with 7 positions matching TRBD1. The J call may be in error: the DNA end matches TRBJ2-1 better. What was sequenced was blood. CDR3 residues: CASSAGGGEQFF. CDR3 coding DNA: TGTGCCAGCAGCGCAGGGGGTGGGGAGCAGTTCTTC.